Each of the 31 T cell receptor beta chains below was sequenced from the same sample in a study of regulatory T cells in long-lasting Graves disease. Arm-PCR of CDR3 regions and iRepertoire HTBI primers were used to build TCR beta libraries. TCRdb reanalysed the multiplex PCR reads using MiXCR and keeps one entry per CDR3 protein. The data contain about 450,000 distinct CDR3 sequences, less than 20% of them singletons. The time point denotes: newly diagnosed GD, antithyroid drugs for less than 3 months. PBMC-extracted RNA yielded the TCR library. These data were also reused for a study on T cells in Graves' hyperthyroidism and ophthalmopathy.

The sequencing used peripheral blood mononuclear cells (PBMCs), collected at new diagnosis, from a patient treated with antithyroid drugs. These receptor sequences come from a woman in her twenties or thirties with Graves disease.

This clonotype was seen many times. The J gene is TRBJ2-1, the V gene TRBV28; TRBD2 agrees at 10 bases. J lost 6 bases, V lost 3 bases, and 11 bases had no gene match. This CDR3 is 17 amino acids long. Germline lookup yields CDR1 MDHEN and CDR2 SYDVKM. This CDR3 reads CASSLQREGLLINEQFF. Written as DNA, the CDR3 is TGTGCCAGCAGTTTGCAGCGGGAGGGCCTGTTGATCAATGAGCAGTTCTTC.

V usage is TRBV18 and J usage is TRBJ1-1; the match to TRBD1 covers 9 bases. Germline V CDR1 and CDR2: KGHSH, LQKENI. The CDR3 spans 14 residues. J lost 7 bases, V lost 6 bases, and 9 bases had no gene match. The CDR3 region is CASSPDRGPSEAFF. Here the CDR3 DNA reads TGTGCCAGCTCTCCGGACAGGGGCCCCAGTGAAGCTTTCTTT.

In its sample, this clonotype was seen many times. The chain combines TRBV7-9 with TRBJ1-1, with D perhaps TRBD1 (5 bases). The CDR3 is 13 amino acids. V dropped 5 bases and J dropped 1 base, with 8 bases sitting between them. Germline CDR1 is SEHNR and CDR2 is FQNEAQ (reference sequence). Here the CDR3 reads CASSPGGNTEAFF. The CDR3 DNA is TGTGCCAGCAGCCCGGGGGGGAACACTGAAGCTTTCTTT.

This clonotype was seen repeatedly, ten times or more. The rearrangement uses TRBV9 and TRBJ2-5, with D tentatively TRBD2 (5 bases). The V end was cut by 3 bases, the J end by 2 bases, with 14 bases between. Germline V gene sequence: CDR1 SGDLS, CDR2 YYNGEE. CDR3 length: 15 amino acids. The CDR3 loop is CASSASSGSQETQYF. The CDR3 DNA follows: TGTGCCAGCAGCGCATCGAGCGGATCTCAAGAGACCCAGTACTTC.

The genes are TRBV24-1 and TRBJ2-1; 14 bases agree with TRBD2. The junction had 6 bases not matched to a gene; V was cut back by 4 bases and J by 8 bases. The length of the CDR3 is 16 residues. Germline CDR1 and CDR2: KGHDR and SFDVKD. This chain's CDR3 is CATSETSGRASDEQFF. CDR3 DNA sequence: TGTGCCACCAGTGAGACTAGCGGGAGGGCCTCGGATGAGCAGTTCTTC.

This clonotype was counted many times. The rearrangement uses TRBV27 and TRBJ1-1; D may be TRBD1 (5 bases). In germline, CDR1 is MNHEY, CDR2 SMNVEV (reference sequence). This CDR3 is 17 amino acids long. V lost 1 base, J lost 3 bases, and 18 bases lay in between. The CDR3 reads CASSLWPGGAMDTEAFF. The CDR3 DNA reads TGTGCCAGCAGTTTATGGCCCGGTGGGGCCATGGACACTGAAGCTTTCTTT.

CDR3 sequence: CASSIPTSGGQETQYF. The CDR3 DNA follows: TGTGCCAGTAGTATTCCGACTAGCGGGGGACAAGAGACCCAGTACTTC. The rearrangement links TRBV19 to TRBJ2-5; 12 nucleotides align to TRBD2. V was clipped by 3 bases and J by 2 bases; unmatched bases: 4. The CDR3 sequence is 16 residues long. Germline V gene lookup returns CDR1 LNHDA and CDR2 SQIVND (reference sequence). The full variable domain, completed using reference TRBV19 and TRBJ2-5, is DGGITQSPKYLFRKEGQNVTLSCEQNLNHDAMYWYRQDPGQGLRLIYYSQIVNDFQKGDIAEGYSVSREKKESFPLTVTSAQKNPTAFYLCASSIPTSGGQETQYFGPGTRLLVL.

This clonotype was seen at least ten times. This chain joins TRBV10-1 and TRBJ1-5; D ambiguous. V shed 2 bases and J shed 6 bases, with 23 bases lying between them. Germline lookup yields CDR1 WNHNN and CDR2 SYGVQD (reference sequence). CDR3 length equals 18 residues. CDR3 amino acids: CASSENSTKASLPQPQHF. In DNA, the CDR3 is TGCGCCAGCAGTGAGAATTCGACCAAAGCAAGTTTGCCTCAGCCCCAGCATTTT.

This clonotype has at least ten counts. V gene TRBV3-1 combines with J gene TRBJ2-7; the D is unclear. Trimming stripped 1 base from V and 0 bases from J, with 10 bases between. This CDR3 has 15 amino acids. Germline assignment: CDR1 LGHDT and CDR2 YNNKEL (reference sequence). This CDR3 is CASSQAGSRSYEQYF. The DNA of the CDR3 is TGTGCCAGCAGCCAAGCCGGCAGCCGCTCCTACGAGCAGTACTTC.

In its sample, this clonotype was seen many times. The rearrangement uses TRBV6-2 or TRBV6-3 and TRBJ1-1, with 7 bases that match TRBD1. CDR1 is MNHEY, CDR2 SVGEGT, per germline. CDR3 length equals 14 residues. V shed 4 bases, J shed 1 base, and the junction held 3 bases outside the gene matches. CDR3 amino acids: CASSWDSQNTEAFF. DNA of the CDR3: TGTGCCAGCAGTTGGGACAGTCAGAACACTGAAGCTTTCTTT.

This clonotype was recorded many times. The chain uses TRBV28 and TRBJ2-3; 7 bases match TRBD2. V gave up 3 bases and J gave up 5 bases; unmatched junction bases: 5. CDR3 length equals 14 residues. The germline V gene has CDR1 MDHEN and CDR2 SYDVKM. The CDR3 nucleotides read TGTGCCAGCAGTTTGGGAGGGTGGAAAGATACGCAGTATTTT. It encodes CASSLGGWKDTQYF. The full variable domain, completed using reference TRBV28 and TRBJ2-3, is DVKVTQSSRYLVKRTGEKVFLECVQDMDHENMFWYRQDPGLGLRLIYFSYDVKMKEKGDIPEGYSVSREKKERFSLILESASTNQTSMYLCASSLGGWKDTQYFGPGTRLTVL.

This clonotype was counted ten times or more. This chain links TRBV28 with TRBJ2-3, with 9 bases fitting TRBD1. V trimming: 5 bases; J trimming: 5 bases; junction bases outside the gene matches: 5. Germline-derived CDR1 and CDR2 are MDHEN and SYDVKM. The CDR3 contains 14 residues. The CDR3 bases are TGTGCCAGCAGTAACAGGGGGCAGGTAGATACGCAGTATTTT. Translation gives CASSNRGQVDTQYF.

This clonotype was seen at least ten times. V gene TRBV12-3 or TRBV12-4 combines with J gene TRBJ1-5, with TRBD1 matching over 7 bases. Germline trimming cut 6 bases from V and 7 bases from J; bases unmatched to any gene: 6. The CDR3 spans 13 residues. The CDR3 is CASRTGTGQPQHF. DNA of the CDR3: TGTGCCAGCAGGACAGGGACGGGGCAGCCCCAGCATTTT.

Note on this clonotype: A junction end diverges from the germline sequence, so it may reflect a read error. The chain recombines TRBV18 with TRBJ1-3, with TRBD1 as a possible D gene (5 bases). The CDR3 has 16 residues. Germline CDR1 and CDR2: KGHSH and LQKENI. The CDR3 DNA follows: TGTGCCAGCTCACCACTTGAGGGACTCTCTGGAAACACCACATATTTT. Translation gives CASSPLEGLSGNTTYF.

This clonotype was found many times. The J gene is TRBJ2-7, the V gene TRBV6-2 or TRBV6-3; perhaps TRBD1 as D (6 bases). CDR3 length: 17 residues. V lost 6 bases to trimming and J lost 4 bases, with 25 bases between them. Germline values: CDR1 MNHEY, CDR2 SVGEGT. Here the CDR3 reads CASSRLGRRGWSYEQYF. The DNA of the CDR3 is TGTGCCAGCAGCCGCCTTGGGCGCAGGGGATGGTCTTACGAGCAGTACTTC.

In regard to this clonotype: A far larger clone is just one base off, so this is likely a read error. The V and J genes are TRBV28 and TRBJ2-1; 9 bases are a match to TRBD1. The CDR3 length is 16 residues. Per germline, CDR1 MDHEN and CDR2 SYDVKM. For the CDR3, the DNA is TGTGCAAGCAGGGGCAGTCTACAGGGGGCCTCCTACGAGCAGTTCTTC. The encoded protein is CASRGSLQGASYEQFF. Together with reference TRBV28 and TRBJ2-1, the CDR3 gives the full variable domain: DVKVTQSSRYLVKRTGEKVFLECVQDMDHENMFWYRQDPGLGLRLIYFSYDVKMKEKGDIPEGYSVSREKKERFSLILESASTNQTSMYLCASRGSLQGASYEQFFGPGTRLTVL.

This clonotype was picked up a small number of times. This likely comes from a read error, as the CDR3 has no conserved phenylalanine or tryptophan at its end. This sequence joins TRBV3-1 and TRBJ1-1; maybe TRBD1 (5 bases). Germline CDR1 LGHDT, CDR2 YNNKEL (reference sequence). The V end lost 7 bases, the J end lost 3 bases, and 18 bases lay between the germline ends. The CDR3 totals 15 residues. CDR3 amino acids: CASNPRGGRDTEAFS. The DNA of the CDR3 is TGTGCCAGCAACCCTCGGGGGGGACGGGACACTGAAGCTTTCTCT.

This clonotype came up many times. This chain uses TRBV7-3 with TRBJ2-5, with 12 bases aligning to TRBD2. The CDR3 covers 16 residues. Losses at the gene ends were 0 bases for V and 4 bases for J; bases not matched to a gene: 3. Looked up from germline, CDR1 is SGHTA and CDR2 is FQGTGA. The CDR3 nucleotides are TGTGCCAGCAGCTTAACTCCGGGACTAGCGGGAGAGACCCAGTACTTC. Its translation: CASSLTPGLAGETQYF.

In this sample, this clonotype turned up many times. The rearrangement joins TRBV7-9 to TRBJ1-1; 7 nucleotides line up with TRBD1. This CDR3 spans 16 amino acids. V was clipped by 4 bases and J by 3 bases; unmatched bases: 11. Germline V lookup: CDR1 SEHNR, CDR2 FQNEAQ (reference sequence). The CDR3 nucleotides are TGTGCCAGCAGCTCAAACGTCGACAGGGTGTACACTGAAGCTTTCTTT. This encodes CASSSNVDRVYTEAFF.

This clonotype has at least ten counts. The chain uses TRBV20-1 and TRBJ2-5; D not resolved. CDR1 is DFQATT and CDR2 is SNEGSKA in the germline V gene (reference sequence). This CDR3 spans 12 amino acids. V lost 5 bases, J lost 1 base, and 8 bases lay in between. CDR3 nucleotide sequence: TGCAGTGCTTCCGACTTCCAAGAGACCCAGTACTTC. Encoded protein: CSASDFQETQYF.

The rearrangement joins TRBV5-1 to TRBJ2-7; weak D call: TRBD2 (5 bases). CDR1 SGHRS and CDR2 YFSETQ come from the germline V gene. The V gene lost 3 bases and the J gene lost 5 bases, with 15 bases spanning the gap. The CDR3 is 14 amino acids. The CDR3 DNA follows: TGCGCCAGCAGCTCAGGAGGACTTGCCCACGAGCAGTACTTC. It yields the protein CASSSGGLAHEQYF. The full variable domain, its missing parts supplied by reference TRBV5-1 and TRBJ2-7, is KAGVTQTPRYLIKTRGQQVTLSCSPISGHRSVSWYQQTPGQGLQFLFEYFSETQRNKGNFPGRFSGRQFSNSRSEMNVSTLELGDSALYLCASSSGGLAHEQYFGPGTRLTVT.

The chain recombines TRBV25-1 with TRBJ2-5; 9 bases line up with TRBD1. The germline gives CDR1 MGHDK, CDR2 SYGVNS. The CDR3 runs to 14 residues. Trimming at V came to 4 bases and at J to 4 bases, leaving 4 bases not matched to a gene. The CDR3 coding sequence is TGTGCCAGCAGTGCGTCGGACAGGGGAGAGACCCAGTACTTC. Its translation is CASSASDRGETQYF.

As regards this clonotype: The junction departs from germline at one end; a sequencing error may be responsible. V is TRBV20-1 and J is TRBJ2-5, with 10 bases fitting TRBD2. The CDR3 runs 13 residues. CDR1 and CDR2 (germline): DFQATT, SNEGSKA (reference sequence). CDR3 nucleotide sequence: TGCAGTGCTCGGCTAGCGGGAGTGGAGACCCTGTACTTC. Encoded protein: CSARLAGVETLYF.

This clonotype was counted a single time. A much larger clone differs from this one at a single base, so this may be a read error. Here the CDR3 omits its conserved ending phenylalanine or tryptophan, so a read error is the likely source. This chain joins TRBV13 and TRBJ1-1; D ambiguous. The CDR3 runs to 11 residues. V shed 0 bases and J shed 11 bases, with 7 bases lying between them. Per the germline V gene, CDR1 is PRHDT and CDR2 is FYEKMQ (reference sequence). The CDR3 here is CASSLGPGAFL. In nucleotides, the CDR3 is TGTGCCAGCAGCTTAGGACCGGGGGCTTTCCTT.

This clonotype was seen many times. This sequence joins TRBV3-1 and TRBJ2-1, with D hard to call. Germline lookup yields CDR1 LGHDT and CDR2 YNNKEL (reference sequence). The V gene lost 1 base and the J gene lost 6 bases, with 16 bases spanning the gap. The CDR3 is 16 amino acids. The CDR3 protein is CASSQVGINPRNEQFF. As DNA, the CDR3 is TGTGCCAGCAGCCAAGTGGGGATAAATCCGCGCAATGAGCAGTTCTTC.

At least ten counts were recorded for this clonotype. The V gene is TRBV7-2, the J gene TRBJ2-7, with 11 bases identical to TRBD2. The trim removed 1 base at V and 4 bases at J, leaving 3 bases unmatched. Germline CDR1 is SGHTA and CDR2 is FQGNSA. This CDR3 has 15 amino acids. The CDR3 protein is CASSLVGLAAYEQYF. For the CDR3, the DNA is TGTGCCAGCAGCTTAGTGGGACTAGCGGCTTACGAGCAGTACTTC. Supplemented by reference TRBV7-2 and TRBJ2-7, the full variable domain reads GAGVSQSPSNKVTEKGKDVELRCDPISGHTALYWYRQSLGQGLEFLIYFQGNSAPDKSGLPSDRFSAERTGGSVSTLTIQRTQQEDSAVYLCASSLVGLAAYEQYFGPGTRLTVT.

In its sample, this clonotype was seen a few times. V gene TRBV13 combines with J gene TRBJ1-1; D remains ambiguous. The CDR3 extends over 14 amino acids. Trimming stripped 5 bases from V and 0 bases from J, with 10 bases between. Per the germline V gene, CDR1 is PRHDT and CDR2 is FYEKMQ (reference sequence). Here the CDR3 reads CASSPPAMNTEAFF. The CDR3 region has the DNA TGTGCCAGCAGCCCCCCAGCAATGAACACTGAAGCTTTCTTT.

For this clonotype: At one end, the junction sequence differs from germline, possibly due to a read error. The chain has TRBV6-2 or TRBV6-3 and TRBJ2-7; D gene uncertain. The germline V gene has CDR1 MNHEY and CDR2 SVGEGT. This CDR3 comprises 15 residues. CDR3 sequence reads: CAGSYLYDKAYEQYF. CDR3 nucleotides: TGTGCCGGCAGTTACCTCTACGATAAGGCCTACGAGCAGTACTTC.

This clonotype was counted only a few times. This rearrangement joins TRBV28 to TRBJ2-3; 11 nucleotides line up with TRBD2. Per the germline V gene, CDR1 is MDHEN and CDR2 is SYDVKM. With 6 bases clipped from V and 4 bases from J, the junction kept 3 bases outside the gene matches. This CDR3 contains 14 residues. The CDR3 DNA reads as TGTGCCAGCAGCGGGACTAGCGGATCAGATACGCAGTATTTT. Translated, it gives CASSGTSGSDTQYF.

The chain joins TRBV19 to TRBJ1-5; D uncertain. The CDR3 covers 13 residues. Trimming took off 0 bases at V and 8 bases at J, with 8 bases between the two ends. From germline, CDR1 is LNHDA and CDR2 SQIVND (reference sequence). CDR3: CASSIEGLEPQHF. The CDR3 DNA reads as TGTGCCAGTAGTATAGAGGGATTGGAGCCCCAGCATTTT.

At least ten counts were recorded for this clonotype. The chain uses TRBV5-1 and TRBJ2-7; no definite D call. Per germline, CDR1 SGHRS and CDR2 YFSETQ. CDR3 length: 16 amino acids. Trimming cost V 4 bases and J 0 bases, with 17 bases left between them. The CDR3 sequence is CASSPLSIGYSYEQYF. In DNA form, the CDR3 reads TGCGCCAGCAGCCCCCTGAGTATAGGCTACTCCTACGAGCAGTACTTC.